This T cell receptor beta chain was identified during a study of blood T cell repertoires in COVID-19. The wider study: Italy, Spain and the United States were the sources of the convalescent and acute COVID-19 samples.

CDR1 SNHLY and CDR2 FYNNEI come from the germline V gene. The CDR3 is 14 residues long. The V gene lost 5 bases and the J gene lost 5 bases, with 13 bases spanning the gap. The cohort comprised adults aged 18 to 89 years residing in about 25 US areas. In assigning cohorts, the study relied on participant-reported clinical history. Per the study methods: Reference gene primer amplification yielded estimated nucleated cell counts. Generated by immunoSEQ multiplex PCR, the TCRdb table keeps only in-frame clones and is missing some. Clonal size and the V and J genes are those of that table, whereas D and trimming came from the DNA. The table shows about 210,000 clones, with roughly 89% occurring only once.

The chain is built from TRBV2 and TRBJ1-5; perhaps TRBD1 as D (6 bases). Sequencing input: PBMCs or T cells enriched from blood (not recorded which). The TCR comes from a man between 18 and 35 years old with acute COVID-19. The CDR3: CASSTGSRYQPQHF. The CDR3 bases are TGTGCCAGCAGTACAGGGTCCCGGTATCAGCCCCAGCATTTT. The full variable domain, completed using reference TRBV2 and TRBJ1-5, is EPEVTQTPSHQVTQMGQEVILRCVPISNHLYFYWYRQILGQKVEFLVSFYNNEISEKSEIFDDQFSVERPDGSNFTLKIRSTKLEDSAMYFCASSTGSRYQPQHFGDGTRLSIL.